This entry features one T cell receptor beta chain sequence. The junction departs from germline at one end; a sequencing error may be responsible. The data were taken from a study of neoadjuvant anti-PD-1 for oral cavity cancer. Study-wide context: Patients without progression received a fourth nivolumab dose around day 43, then surgical resection on days 50-56.

The CDR3 is 13 residues long. Germline V lookup: CDR1 MNHNS, CDR2 SASEGT. Time point noted: after neoadjuvant nivolumab, at surgical resection. These newly diagnosed stage II-IVA oral cavity squamous cell carcinoma patients had no prior systemic or radiation treatment. Method: immunoSEQ multiplex PCR; TCRdb's copy keeps in-frame clones and lacks some. The sample yields around 65,000 clones, roughly nine tenths seen once. The sequence came from a person aged 35-80 years with oral cavity squamous cell carcinoma. Here the sequenced sample was PBMCs, taken after nivolumab (anti-PD-1) treatment. J is TRBJ1-4 and V is TRBV6-1; possibly TRBD1 for D (6 bases). The CDR3 loop is CASSGTVAERLFF. The CDR3 nucleotides read TGTGCCAGCAGTGGGACAGTAGCCGAAAGACTGTTTTTT.